This entry describes one T cell receptor beta chain. TCRdb keeps only in-frame clones here, not all; method: immunoSEQ multiplex PCR. The sample gives about 140,000 clones, roughly 78% of which show up once; around 5.5% is in the top ten. The sample is drawn from a study of blood T cell repertoires in COVID-19. As for the study in general: Sample material is recorded as cDNA or gDNA derived from T cells, B-cell-depleted T cells, or PBMCs.

CDR3 length: 16 residues. V was pared by 1 base and J by 4 bases, with 7 bases of the junction left unmatched. Germline CDR1 is KGHSH and CDR2 is LQKENI. The chain combines TRBV18 with TRBJ2-4, with TRBD1 matching 7 bases. The TCR comes from a woman between 50 and 59 years old who had recovered from COVID-19. Material for sequencing was PBMCs or T cells enriched from blood (not recorded which). CDR3 in amino acids: CASSPLGQMGKNIQYF. The CDR3 DNA reads TGTGCCAGCTCACCACTGGGACAGATGGGGAAAAACATTCAGTACTTC.